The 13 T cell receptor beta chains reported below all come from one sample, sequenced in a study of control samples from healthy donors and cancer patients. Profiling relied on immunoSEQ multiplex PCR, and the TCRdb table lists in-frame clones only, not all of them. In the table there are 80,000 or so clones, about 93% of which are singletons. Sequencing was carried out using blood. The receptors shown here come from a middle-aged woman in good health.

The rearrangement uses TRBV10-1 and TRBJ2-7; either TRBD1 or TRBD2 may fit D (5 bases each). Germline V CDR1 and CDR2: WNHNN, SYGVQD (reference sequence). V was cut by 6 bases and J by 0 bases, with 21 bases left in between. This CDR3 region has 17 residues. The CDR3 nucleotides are TGCGCCAGCAGCAGAGGACACACCACGGGAAGCTCCTACGAGCAGTACTTC. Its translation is CASSRGHTTGSSYEQYF.

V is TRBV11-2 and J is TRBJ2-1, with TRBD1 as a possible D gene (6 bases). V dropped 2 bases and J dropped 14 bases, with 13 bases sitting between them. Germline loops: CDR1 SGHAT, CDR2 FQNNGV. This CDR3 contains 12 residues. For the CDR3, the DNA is TGTGCCAGCAGCTTAAACCAGGGGTTGAAGTTCTTC. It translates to CASSLNQGLKFF.

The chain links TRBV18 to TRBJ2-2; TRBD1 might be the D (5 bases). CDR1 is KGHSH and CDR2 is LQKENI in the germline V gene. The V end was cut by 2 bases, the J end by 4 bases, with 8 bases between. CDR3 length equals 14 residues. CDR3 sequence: CASSPYRGTGELFF. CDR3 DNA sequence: TGTGCCAGCTCACCATATAGGGGCACCGGGGAGCTGTTTTTT.

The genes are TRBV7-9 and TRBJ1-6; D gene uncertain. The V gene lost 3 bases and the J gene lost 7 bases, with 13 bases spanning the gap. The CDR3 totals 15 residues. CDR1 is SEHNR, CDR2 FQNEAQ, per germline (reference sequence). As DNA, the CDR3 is TGTGCCAGCAGCTTGCACCCTTACCGGAATTCACCCCTCCACTTT. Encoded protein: CASSLHPYRNSPLHF. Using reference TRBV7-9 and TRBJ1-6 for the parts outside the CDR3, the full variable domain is DTGVSQNPRHKITKRGQNVTFRCDPISEHNRLYWYRQTLGQGPEFLTYFQNEAQLEKSRLLSDRFSAERPKGSFSTLEIQRTEQGDSAMYLCASSLHPYRNSPLHFGNGTRLTVT.

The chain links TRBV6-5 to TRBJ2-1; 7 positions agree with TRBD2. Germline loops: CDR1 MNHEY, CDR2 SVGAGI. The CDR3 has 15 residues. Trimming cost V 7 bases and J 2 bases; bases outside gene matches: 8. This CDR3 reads CASTRGRGTYNEQFF. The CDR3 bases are TGTGCCAGCACCCGCGGGCGGGGGACCTACAATGAGCAGTTCTTC.

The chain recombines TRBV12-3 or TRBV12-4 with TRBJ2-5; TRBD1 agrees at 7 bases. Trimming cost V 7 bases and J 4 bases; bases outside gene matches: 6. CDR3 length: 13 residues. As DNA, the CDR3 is TGTGCCAGCACCGGGACAGCCACAGAGACCCAGTACTTC. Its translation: CASTGTATETQYF.

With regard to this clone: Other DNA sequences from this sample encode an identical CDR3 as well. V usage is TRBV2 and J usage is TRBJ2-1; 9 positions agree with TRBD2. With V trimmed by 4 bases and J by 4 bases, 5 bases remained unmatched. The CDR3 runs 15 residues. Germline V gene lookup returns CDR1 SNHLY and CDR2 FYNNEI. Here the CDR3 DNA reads TGTGCCAGCAGTGTGGGTAGCGGGGGATACAATGAGCAGTTCTTC. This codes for CASSVGSGGYNEQFF.

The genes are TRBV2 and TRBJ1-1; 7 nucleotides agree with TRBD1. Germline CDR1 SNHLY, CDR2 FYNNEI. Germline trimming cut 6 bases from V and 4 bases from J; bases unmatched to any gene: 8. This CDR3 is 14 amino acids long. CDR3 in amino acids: CASRDIQGITEAFF. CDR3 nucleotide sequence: TGTGCCAGCAGAGACATACAGGGGATCACTGAAGCTTTCTTT.

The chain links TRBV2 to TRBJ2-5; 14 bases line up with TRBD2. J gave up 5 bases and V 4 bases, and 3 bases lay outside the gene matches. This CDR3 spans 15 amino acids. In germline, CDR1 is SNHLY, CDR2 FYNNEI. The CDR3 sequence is CASSGLAGGWETQYF. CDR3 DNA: TGTGCCAGCAGTGGACTAGCGGGAGGGTGGGAGACCCAGTACTTC.

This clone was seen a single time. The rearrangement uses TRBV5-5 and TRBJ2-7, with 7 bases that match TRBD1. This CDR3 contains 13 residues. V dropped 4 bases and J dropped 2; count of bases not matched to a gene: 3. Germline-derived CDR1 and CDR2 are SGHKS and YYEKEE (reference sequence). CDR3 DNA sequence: TGTGCCAGCAGCGTTACAGGGGCCTACGAGCAGTACTTC. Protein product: CASSVTGAYEQYF.

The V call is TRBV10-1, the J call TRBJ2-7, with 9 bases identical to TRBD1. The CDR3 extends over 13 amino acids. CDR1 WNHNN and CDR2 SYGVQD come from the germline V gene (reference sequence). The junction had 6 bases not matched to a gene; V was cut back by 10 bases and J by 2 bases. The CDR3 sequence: CATTGQGAYEQYF. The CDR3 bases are TGCGCCACTACGGGACAGGGTGCCTACGAGCAGTACTTC.

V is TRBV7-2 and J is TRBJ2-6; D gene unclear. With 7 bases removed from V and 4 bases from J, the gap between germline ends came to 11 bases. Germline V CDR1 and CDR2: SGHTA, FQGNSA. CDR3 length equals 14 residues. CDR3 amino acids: CASKPGAGANVLTF. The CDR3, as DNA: TGTGCCAGCAAGCCAGGCGCCGGGGCCAACGTCCTGACTTTC.

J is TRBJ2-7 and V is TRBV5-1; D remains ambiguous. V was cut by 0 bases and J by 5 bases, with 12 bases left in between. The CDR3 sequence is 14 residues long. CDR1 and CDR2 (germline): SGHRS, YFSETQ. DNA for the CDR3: TGCGCCAGCAGCTTGGGAGGCTTTACTGACGAGCAGTACTTC. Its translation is CASSLGGFTDEQYF. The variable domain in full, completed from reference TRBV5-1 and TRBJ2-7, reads KAGVTQTPRYLIKTRGQQVTLSCSPISGHRSVSWYQQTPGQGLQFLFEYFSETQRNKGNFPGRFSGRQFSNSRSEMNVSTLELGDSALYLCASSLGGFTDEQYFGPGTRLTVT.